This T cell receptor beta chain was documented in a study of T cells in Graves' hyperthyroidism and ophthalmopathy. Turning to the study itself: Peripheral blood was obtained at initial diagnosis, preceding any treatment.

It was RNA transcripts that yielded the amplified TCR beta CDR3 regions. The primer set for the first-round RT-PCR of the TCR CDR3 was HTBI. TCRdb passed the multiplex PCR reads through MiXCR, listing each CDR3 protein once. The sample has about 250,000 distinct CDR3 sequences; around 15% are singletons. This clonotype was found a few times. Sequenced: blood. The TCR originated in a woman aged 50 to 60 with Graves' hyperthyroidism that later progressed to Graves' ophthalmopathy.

This CDR3 is CASRVIDRGGTEAFF. CDR3 sequence (DNA): TGTGCCAGCAGGGTCATTGACAGGGGAGGAACTGAAGCTTTCTTT. This sequence joins TRBV6-1 and TRBJ1-1; TRBD1 matches at 8 bases. Germline CDR1 MNHNS, CDR2 SASEGT. This CDR3 has 15 amino acids. Trimming cost V 6 bases and J 5 bases; bases outside gene matches: 11.